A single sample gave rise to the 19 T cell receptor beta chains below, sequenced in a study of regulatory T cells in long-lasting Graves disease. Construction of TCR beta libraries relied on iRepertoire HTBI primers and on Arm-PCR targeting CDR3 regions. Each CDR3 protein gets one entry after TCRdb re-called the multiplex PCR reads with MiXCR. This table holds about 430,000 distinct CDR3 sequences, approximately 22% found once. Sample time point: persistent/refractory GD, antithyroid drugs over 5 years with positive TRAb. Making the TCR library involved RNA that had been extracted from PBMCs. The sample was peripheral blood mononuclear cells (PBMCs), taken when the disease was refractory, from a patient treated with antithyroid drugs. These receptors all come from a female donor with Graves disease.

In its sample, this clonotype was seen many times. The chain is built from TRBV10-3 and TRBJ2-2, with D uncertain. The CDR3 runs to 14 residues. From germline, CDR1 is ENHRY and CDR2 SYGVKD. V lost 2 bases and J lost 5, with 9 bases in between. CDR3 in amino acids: CAISEPGRTGELFF. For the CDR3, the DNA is TGTGCCATCAGTGAGCCCGGCCGAACCGGGGAGCTGTTTTTT.

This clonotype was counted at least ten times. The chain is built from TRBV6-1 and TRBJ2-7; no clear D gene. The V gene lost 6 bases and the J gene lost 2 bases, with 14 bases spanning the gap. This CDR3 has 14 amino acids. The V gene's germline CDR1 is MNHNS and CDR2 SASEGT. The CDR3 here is CASSSFLGTYEQYF. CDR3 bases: TGTGCCAGCAGCAGTTTTCTGGGGACCTACGAGCAGTACTTC.

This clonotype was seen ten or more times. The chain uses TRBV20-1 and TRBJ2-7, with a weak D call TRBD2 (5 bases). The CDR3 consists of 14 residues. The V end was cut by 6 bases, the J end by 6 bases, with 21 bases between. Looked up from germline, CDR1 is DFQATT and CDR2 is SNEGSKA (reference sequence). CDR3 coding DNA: TGCAGTGCCGCGGGCGGCTGGCCGGGAAGCGAGCAGTACTTC. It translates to CSAAGGWPGSEQYF.

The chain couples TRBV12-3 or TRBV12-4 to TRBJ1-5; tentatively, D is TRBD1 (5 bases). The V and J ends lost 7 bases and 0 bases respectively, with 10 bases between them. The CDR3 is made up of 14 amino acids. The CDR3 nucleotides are TGTGCCAGCATCGCCGGGGGTAGCAATCAGCCCCAGCATTTT. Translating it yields CASIAGGSNQPQHF.

CDR3 in DNA: TGTGCCACCCGTCTTGACTCATATACGCAGTATTTT. It codes for CATRLDSYTQYF. This chain uses TRBV12-3 or TRBV12-4 with TRBJ2-3; no definite D call. V was cut by 10 bases and J by 7 bases, with 15 bases left in between. This CDR3 contains 12 residues.

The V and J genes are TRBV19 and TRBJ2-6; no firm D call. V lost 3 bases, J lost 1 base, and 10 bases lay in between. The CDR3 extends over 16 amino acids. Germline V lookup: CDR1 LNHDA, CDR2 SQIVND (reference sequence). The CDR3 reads CASSMGSTSGANVLTF. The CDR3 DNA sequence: TGTGCCAGTAGTATGGGATCTACGTCTGGGGCCAACGTCCTGACTTTC.

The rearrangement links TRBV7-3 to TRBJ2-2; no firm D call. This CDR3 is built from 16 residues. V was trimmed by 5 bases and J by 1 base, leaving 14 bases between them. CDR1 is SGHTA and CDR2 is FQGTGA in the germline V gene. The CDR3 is CASSLLGGMNTGELFF. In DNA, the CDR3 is TGTGCCAGCAGCCTCCTTGGTGGAATGAACACCGGGGAGCTGTTTTTT.

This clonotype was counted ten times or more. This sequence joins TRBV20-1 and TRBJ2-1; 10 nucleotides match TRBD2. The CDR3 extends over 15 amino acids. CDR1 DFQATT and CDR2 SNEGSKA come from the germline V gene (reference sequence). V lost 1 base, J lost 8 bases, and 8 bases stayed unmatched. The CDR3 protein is CSARAGASGRHEQFF. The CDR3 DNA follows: TGCAGTGCTAGAGCGGGGGCTAGCGGGAGACATGAGCAGTTCTTC.

The CDR3, as DNA: TGTGCCAGCAGCTTACTGAGCTCTGGAAACACCATATATTTT. It specifies CASSLLSSGNTIYF. This chain connects TRBV7-2 to TRBJ1-3; D gene uncertain. CDR3 length: 14 amino acids. Germline CDR1 and CDR2: SGHTA and FQGNSA. With 2 bases removed from V and 0 bases from J, the gap between germline ends came to 5 bases.

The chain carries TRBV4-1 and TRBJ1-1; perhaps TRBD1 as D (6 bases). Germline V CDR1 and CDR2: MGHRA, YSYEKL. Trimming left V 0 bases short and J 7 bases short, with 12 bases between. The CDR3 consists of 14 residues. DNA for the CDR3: TGCGCCAGCAGCCAAGAAACGGGGGCGGTTGAAGCTTTCTTT. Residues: CASSQETGAVEAFF.

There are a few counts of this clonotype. This chain's CDR3 is CASRKASGRPPDTQYF. DNA of the CDR3: TGTGCCAGCAGGAAAGCTAGCGGGAGGCCCCCAGATACGCAGTATTTT. V gene TRBV12-3 or TRBV12-4 combines with J gene TRBJ2-3, with TRBD2 matching over 11 bases. The V gene end was trimmed by 6 bases and the J gene end by 4 bases; junction bases not matched to a gene: 9. The CDR3 is 16 residues long.

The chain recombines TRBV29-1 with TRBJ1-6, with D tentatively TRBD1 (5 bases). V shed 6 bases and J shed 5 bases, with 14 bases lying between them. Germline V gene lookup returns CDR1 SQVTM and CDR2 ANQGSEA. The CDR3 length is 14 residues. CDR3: CSVASGQNNSPLHF. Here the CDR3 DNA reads TGCAGCGTGGCGAGCGGACAAAATAATTCACCCCTCCACTTT.

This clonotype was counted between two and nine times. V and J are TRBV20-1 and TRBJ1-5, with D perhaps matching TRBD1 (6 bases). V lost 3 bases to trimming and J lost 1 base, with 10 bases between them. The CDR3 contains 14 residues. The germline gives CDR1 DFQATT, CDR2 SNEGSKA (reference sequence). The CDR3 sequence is CSASSQGSNQPQHF. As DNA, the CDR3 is TGCAGTGCTAGTTCCCAGGGGAGCAATCAGCCCCAGCATTTT.

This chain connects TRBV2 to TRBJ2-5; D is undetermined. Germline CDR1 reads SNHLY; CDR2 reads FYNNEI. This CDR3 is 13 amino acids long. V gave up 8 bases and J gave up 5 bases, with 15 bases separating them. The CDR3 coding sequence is TGTGCCAGCTCGCGACGAGGAGCGGAGACCCAGTACTTC. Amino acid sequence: CASSRRGAETQYF.

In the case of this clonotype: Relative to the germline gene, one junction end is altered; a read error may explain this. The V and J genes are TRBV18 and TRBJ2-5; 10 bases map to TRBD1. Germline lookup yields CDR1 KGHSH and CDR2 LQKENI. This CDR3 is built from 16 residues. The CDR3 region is CASPPRDRGSLETQYF. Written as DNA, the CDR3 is TGTGCCAGCCCACCCCGGGACAGGGGAAGTCTAGAGACCCAGTACTTC. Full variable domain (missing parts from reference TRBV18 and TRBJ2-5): NAGVMQNPRHLVRRRGQEARLRCSPMKGHSHVYWYRQLPEEGLKFMVYLQKENIIDESGMPKERFSAEFPKEGPSILRIQQVVRGDSAAYFCASPPRDRGSLETQYFGPGTRLLVL.

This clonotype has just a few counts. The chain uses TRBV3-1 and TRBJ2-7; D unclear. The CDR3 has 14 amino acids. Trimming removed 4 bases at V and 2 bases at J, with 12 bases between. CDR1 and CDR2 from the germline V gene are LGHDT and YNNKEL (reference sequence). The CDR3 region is CASSPYLGPYEQYF. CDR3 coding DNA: TGTGCCAGCAGCCCCTATCTGGGCCCCTACGAGCAGTACTTC.

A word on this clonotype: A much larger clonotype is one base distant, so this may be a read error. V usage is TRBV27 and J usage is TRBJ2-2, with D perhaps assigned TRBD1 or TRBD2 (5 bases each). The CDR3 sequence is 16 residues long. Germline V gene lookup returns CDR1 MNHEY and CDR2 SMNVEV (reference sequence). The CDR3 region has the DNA TGTGCCAGCAGTATGTCGGGACGAGCGAACACCGAGGAGCTGTTTTTT. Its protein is CASSMSGRANTEELFF.

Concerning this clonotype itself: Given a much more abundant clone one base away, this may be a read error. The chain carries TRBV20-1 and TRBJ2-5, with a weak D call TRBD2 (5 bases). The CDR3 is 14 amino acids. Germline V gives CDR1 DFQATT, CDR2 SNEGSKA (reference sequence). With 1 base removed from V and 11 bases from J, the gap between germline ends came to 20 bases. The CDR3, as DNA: TGCAGTGCTAGAGGTCAGGTAGACTACAATGAGCAGTACTTC. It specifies CSARGQVDYNEQYF.

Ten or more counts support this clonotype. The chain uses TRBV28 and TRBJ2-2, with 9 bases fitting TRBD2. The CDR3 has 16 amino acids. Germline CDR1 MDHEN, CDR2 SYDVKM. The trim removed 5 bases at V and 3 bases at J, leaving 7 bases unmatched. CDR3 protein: CASSAWTSEYTGELFF. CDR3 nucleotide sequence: TGTGCCAGCAGTGCCTGGACTAGCGAGTACACCGGGGAGCTGTTTTTT.